The 5 T cell receptor beta chains presented below share a single source sample, sequenced in a study of T cell responses to AZD1222 COVID-19 vaccine. Repertoires were generated with immunoSEQ multiplex PCR, while TCRdb's copy carries only in-frame clones and drops some. The data contain 100,000 or so clones, about 94% of them singletons. The starting material was peripheral blood, obtained on day 0 of AZD1222 vaccination. The origin of the receptors is an adult in good health.

The genes are TRBV6-4 and TRBJ2-7; D may correspond to TRBD1 or TRBD2 (5 bases each). Germline V gene data show CDR1 as MRHNA and CDR2 as SNTAGT. This CDR3 contains 13 residues. Trimming pared 4 bases from V and 1 base from J, leaving 8 bases between. Here the CDR3 reads CASSAGASYEQYF. The CDR3 DNA sequence: TGTGCCAGCAGTGCCGGGGCTTCCTACGAGCAGTACTTC.

This clone was observed once. The genes are TRBV3-1 (or the pseudogene TRBV3-2) and TRBJ2-2, with 11 bases matching TRBD2. Germline trimming cut 6 bases from V and 0 bases from J; bases unmatched to any gene: 3. CDR1 LGHDT and CDR2 YNNKEL come from the germline V gene (reference sequence). The CDR3 loop spans 16 amino acids. The CDR3, as DNA: TGTGCCAGCAGAGTAGCGGGAGGGACGAACACCGGGGAGCTGTTTTTT. Translating gives CASRVAGGTNTGELFF.

The gene calls are TRBV30 and TRBJ2-6; 11 nucleotides line up with TRBD2. The germline V gene encodes CDR1 GTSNPN and CDR2 SVGIG (reference sequence). This CDR3 has 17 amino acids. J lost 1 base, V lost 3 bases, and 5 bases had no gene match. The chain's CDR3 is CAWSRTSGPSGANVLTF. DNA of the CDR3: TGTGCCTGGAGCAGGACTAGCGGGCCTTCTGGGGCCAACGTCCTGACTTTC. The whole variable domain, remainder taken from reference TRBV30 and TRBJ2-6, is SQTIHQWPATLVQPVGSPLSLECTVEGTSNPNLYWYRQAAGRGLQLLFYSVGIGQISSEVPQNLSASRPQDRQFILSSKKLLLSDSGFYLCAWSRTSGPSGANVLTFGAGSRLTVL.

This chain links TRBV6-5 with TRBJ1-1; no reliable D call. CDR1 is MNHEY, CDR2 SVGAGI, per germline. The CDR3 is 14 amino acids. V gave up 2 bases and J gave up 4 bases, with 11 bases separating them. CDR3 region: CASSYPGVGTEAFF. The CDR3 bases are TGTGCCAGCAGTTACCCAGGTGTCGGCACTGAAGCTTTCTTT.

This rearrangement joins TRBV4-2 to TRBJ1-4; TRBD1 aligns across 8 bases. The CDR3 consists of 14 residues. Germline CDR1 reads LGHNA; CDR2 reads YNFKEQ. Losses at the gene ends were 4 bases for V and 6 bases for J; bases not matched to a gene: 4. The CDR3, as DNA: TGTGCCAGCAGCCCACAGGGGGAAGATGAAAAACTGTTTTTT. Translated, it gives CASSPQGEDEKLFF.